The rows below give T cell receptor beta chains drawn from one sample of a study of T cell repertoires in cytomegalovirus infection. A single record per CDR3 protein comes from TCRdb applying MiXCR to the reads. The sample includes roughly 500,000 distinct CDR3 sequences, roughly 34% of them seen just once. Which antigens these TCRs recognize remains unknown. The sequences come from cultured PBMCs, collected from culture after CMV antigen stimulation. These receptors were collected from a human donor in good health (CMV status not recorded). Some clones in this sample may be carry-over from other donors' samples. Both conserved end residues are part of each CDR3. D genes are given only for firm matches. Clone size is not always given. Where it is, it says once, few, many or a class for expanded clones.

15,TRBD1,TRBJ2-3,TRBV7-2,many,CASSAEGAGTDTQYF,TGTGCCAGCAGCGCTGAGGGGGCTGGGACAGATACGCAGTATTTT
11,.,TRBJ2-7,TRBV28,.,CASSLGSEQYF,TGTGCCAGCAGTTTGGGGTCCGAGCAGTACTTC
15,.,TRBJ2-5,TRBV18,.,CASSSATGHQETQYF,TGTGCCAGCTCATCCGCTACAGGGCACCAAGAGACCCAGTACTTC
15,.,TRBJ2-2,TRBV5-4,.,CASSFSSGLSGELFF,TGTGCCAGCAGCTTTAGTAGCGGTCTATCCGGGGAGCTGTTTTTT
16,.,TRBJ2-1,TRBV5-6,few,CASSFLGASVYNEQFF,TGTGCCAGCAGCTTCCTGGGAGCAAGCGTTTACAATGAGCAGTTCTTC
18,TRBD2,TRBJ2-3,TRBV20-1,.,CSALPEFLAGGPIDTQYF,TGCAGTGCTCTTCCAGAATTCCTAGCGGGAGGGCCCATAGATACGCAGTATTTT
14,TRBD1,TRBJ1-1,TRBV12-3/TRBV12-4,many,CASRGTGGALEAFF,TGTGCCAGCAGGGGGACAGGGGGGGCCCTTGAAGCTTTCTTT
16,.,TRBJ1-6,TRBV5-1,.,CASSFDLSSYNSPLHF,TGCGCCAGCAGCTTCGATCTGAGCTCCTATAATTCACCCCTCCACTTT
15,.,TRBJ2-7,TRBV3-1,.,CASSQARLSSYEQYF,TGTGCCAGCAGCCAAGCCAGGTTGAGCTCCTACGAGCAGTACTTC
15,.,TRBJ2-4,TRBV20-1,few,CSASGGAWDKNIQYF,TGCAGTGCTAGTGGCGGGGCTTGGGACAAAAACATTCAGTACTTC
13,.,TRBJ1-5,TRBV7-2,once,CALGLGRGQPQHF,TGTGCCTTGGGGCTAGGGAGGGGTCAGCCCCAGCATTTT
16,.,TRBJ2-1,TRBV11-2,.,CASSFFGRNSYNEQFF,TGTGCCAGCAGCTTTTTCGGGCGGAACTCCTACAATGAGCAGTTCTTC
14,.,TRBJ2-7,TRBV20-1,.,CSASFPGQSYEQYF,TGCAGTGCTAGTTTCCCAGGCCAGTCCTACGAGCAGTACTTC
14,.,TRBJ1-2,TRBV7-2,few,CASSDIGQVYGYTF,TGTGCCAGCAGCGACATTGGGCAGGTCTATGGCTACACCTTC
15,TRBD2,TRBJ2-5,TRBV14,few,CASSRGLAGMKTQYF,TGTGCCAGCAGCCGCGGACTAGCGGGGATGAAGACCCAGTACTTC
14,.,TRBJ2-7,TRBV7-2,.,CASSFHRDTLEQYF,TGTGCCAGCAGCTTTCACCGGGACACCCTCGAGCAGTACTTC
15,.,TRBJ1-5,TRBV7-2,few,CASSLVDGENQPQHF,TGTGCCAGCAGCTTAGTGGACGGAGAAAATCAGCCCCAGCATTTT
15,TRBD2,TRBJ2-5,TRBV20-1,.,CSAALNSGRYETQYF,TGCAGTGCAGCCCTCAATAGCGGGAGGTATGAGACCCAGTACTTC
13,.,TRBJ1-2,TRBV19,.,CASRPQVDDGYTF,TGTGCCAGCCGTCCCCAGGTCGACGATGGCTACACCTTC
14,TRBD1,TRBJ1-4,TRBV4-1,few,CASRATGLDEKLFF,TGCGCCAGCAGAGCGACAGGGTTGGATGAAAAACTGTTTTTT
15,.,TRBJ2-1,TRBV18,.,CASSPISSRWNEQFF,TGTGCCAGCTCACCAATTAGCTCCAGGTGGAATGAGCAGTTCTTC
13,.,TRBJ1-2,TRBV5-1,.,CASSPADNYGYTF,TGCGCCAGCAGCCCGGCGGACAACTATGGCTACACCTTC
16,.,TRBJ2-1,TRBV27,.,CASSPQGAGGLNEQFF,TGTGCCAGCAGTCCCCAGGGGGCGGGAGGGTTAAATGAGCAGTTCTTC
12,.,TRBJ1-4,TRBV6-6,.,CASSIQGTKLFF,TGTGCCAGCAGTATCCAGGGGACGAAACTGTTTTTT
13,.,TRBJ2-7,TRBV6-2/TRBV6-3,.,CASSARDFYEQYF,TGTGCCAGCAGTGCCAGGGATTTCTACGAGCAGTACTTC
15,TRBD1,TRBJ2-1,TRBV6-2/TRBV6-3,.,CASRRGQGYYNEQFF,TGTGCCAGCAGGCGCGGACAGGGCTACTACAATGAGCAGTTCTTC
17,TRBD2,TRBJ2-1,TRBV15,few,CATSREQLAGVFNEQFF,TGTGCCACCAGCAGAGAACAGCTAGCGGGAGTTTTCAATGAGCAGTTCTTC
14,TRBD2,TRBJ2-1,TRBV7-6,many,CASGRGGLVDEQFF,TGTGCCAGCGGCCGCGGGGGGCTCGTGGATGAGCAGTTCTTC
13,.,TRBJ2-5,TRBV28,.,CATKRGGAETQYF,TGTGCCACGAAAAGGGGGGGCGCGGAGACCCAGTACTTC
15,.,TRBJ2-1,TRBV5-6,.,CASSLRGSGSNEQFF,TGTGCCAGCAGCTTGCGTGGTTCAGGGTCCAATGAGCAGTTCTTC
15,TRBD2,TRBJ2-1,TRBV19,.,CASTGGRLRYNEQFF,TGTGCCAGTACTGGCGGGAGATTGCGTTACAATGAGCAGTTCTTC
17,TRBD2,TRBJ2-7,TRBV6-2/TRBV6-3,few,CASSSSLGLAELYEQYF,TGTGCCAGCAGCTCCTCTCTGGGGCTAGCGGAGCTTTACGAGCAGTACTTC
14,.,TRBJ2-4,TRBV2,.,CASNQPLTKNIQYF,TGTGCCAGCAACCAACCGCTCACCAAAAACATTCAGTACTTC
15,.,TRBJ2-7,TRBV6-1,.,CASSDERKYPYEQYF,TGTGCCAGCAGTGACGAGCGGAAATACCCCTACGAGCAGTACTTC
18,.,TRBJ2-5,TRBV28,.,CASSLSPRGRKLQETQYF,TGTGCCAGCAGTTTATCCCCCCGGGGACGCAAGCTTCAAGAGACCCAGTACTTC
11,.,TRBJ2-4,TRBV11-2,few,CASRAGYIQYF,TGTGCCAGCAGAGCCGGGTACATTCAGTACTTC
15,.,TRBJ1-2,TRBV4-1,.,CASSQDNGRLAGYTF,TGCGCCAGCAGCCAAGATAACGGCAGACTAGCTGGCTACACCTTC
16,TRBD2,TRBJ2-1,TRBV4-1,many,CASSQEKLAGYNEQFF,TGCGCCAGCAGCCAAGAAAAACTAGCGGGTTACAATGAGCAGTTCTTC
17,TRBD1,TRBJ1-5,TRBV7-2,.,CASSLILGQGFAQPQHF,TGTGCCAGCAGCTTAATCTTGGGACAGGGTTTCGCTCAGCCCCAGCATTTT